The rows below give T cell receptor beta chains drawn from one sample of a study of control samples from healthy donors and cancer patients. Only in-frame clones appear in the TCRdb table, and some are missing; sequencing was by immunoSEQ multiplex PCR. This sample yields around 150,000 clones, of which around 94% are seen a single time; 11% to 15% belongs to the top ten. Sequencing used PBMCs. Receptors were obtained from a man aged 55 to 70 with colorectal cancer. The CDR3 runs from the conserved cysteine through the conserved F or W. A D gene is named only where the DNA matches it firmly. Some rows have no size entry. The others give once, few or many, or a class for an expanded clone.

D | size | J | V | DNA | CDR3
- | - | TRBJ2-2 | TRBV7-9 | TGTGCCAGCAGCTTACTAGTATCTGGCACCGGGGAGCTGTTTTTT | CASSLLVSGTGELFF
TRBD1 | - | TRBJ1-1 | TRBV5-6 | TGTGCCAGCAGTCGGCGGGACAGGGTCACTGAAGCTTTCTTT | CASSRRDRVTEAFF
- | - | TRBJ1-4 | TRBV12-3/TRBV12-4 | TGTGCCAGCAGTTTGGCCGGGAATGAAAAACTGTTTTTT | CASSLAGNEKLFF
- | - | TRBJ1-4 | TRBV20-1 | TGCAGTGCTAGTAAGGGCAGGTGGGAACTGTTTTTT | CSASKGRWELFF
- | - | TRBJ1-5 | TRBV19 | TGTGCCAGTAGGGGGGGCGGTACCAATCAGCCCCAGCATTTT | CASRGGGTNQPQHF
TRBD2 | - | TRBJ2-3 | TRBV19 | TGTGCCAGTACAACCACTAGCGGGGGTTTGGATACGCAGTATTTT | CASTTTSGGLDTQYF
TRBD1 | - | TRBJ1-1 | TRBV6-5 | TGTGCCAGTGGGGTTACAGGGGATCGCGCTGAAGCTTTCTTT | CASGVTGDRAEAFF
- | - | TRBJ1-1 | TRBV6-5 | TGTGCCAGCACCGTACACGGGGGGGGCACTGAAGCTTTCTTT | CASTVHGGGTEAFF
- | - | TRBJ1-2 | TRBV5-8 | TGTGCCAGCAGCTTCCCGGGCTATGGCTACACCTTC | CASSFPGYGYTF
- | - | TRBJ2-7 | TRBV18 | TGTGCCAGCTCACCCCGTGACAGCTACTACGAGCAGTACTTC | CASSPRDSYYEQYF
- | - | TRBJ2-3 | TRBV6-5 | TGTGCCAGCAGTTACTCCGGCCCGGCCACAGATACGCAGTATTTT | CASSYSGPATDTQYF
- | - | TRBJ1-3 | TRBV9 | TGTGCCAGCAGCGTAGGGGGGCGCGGGTCCGGAAACACCATATATTTT | CASSVGGRGSGNTIYF
- | once | TRBJ1-5 | TRBV5-6 | TGTGCCAGCAGCATCAGGGATCAGCCCCAGCATTTT | CASSIRDQPQHF
- | - | TRBJ2-7 | TRBV25-1 | TGTGCCAGCAGTGACCACACTTCCTACGAGCAGTACTTC | CASSDHTSYEQYF
TRBD1 | - | TRBJ1-3 | TRBV5-4 | TGTGCCAGCTCATTAGGACAGGGGGGAAACACCATATATTTT | CASSLGQGGNTIYF
TRBD1 | - | TRBJ2-7 | TRBV4-1 | TGCGCCAGCAGCCAAACTGCCGCAGGGGGCTACGAGCAGTACTTC | CASSQTAAGGYEQYF
- | - | TRBJ1-4 | TRBV3-1/TRBV3-2 | TGTGCCAGCAGCGGGGCAGGGTCGGCTGAAAAACTGTTTTTT | CASSGAGSAEKLFF
- | - | TRBJ1-1 | TRBV2 | TGTGCCAGCAGACCGACTTATATGAACACTGAAGCTTTCTTT | CASRPTYMNTEAFF
- | - | TRBJ1-1 | TRBV12-3/TRBV12-4 | TGTGCCAGCAGTTTGGAGAGGGGCGCTGAAGCTTTCTTT | CASSLERGAEAFF
TRBD1 | - | TRBJ2-5 | TRBV7-2 | TGTGCCAGCAGCTTAGGCAGGGGGCGAGAGACCCAGTACTTC | CASSLGRGRETQYF
- | - | TRBJ2-1 | TRBV28 | TGTGCCAGCAGCAGGAATGAGCAGTTCTTC | CASSRNEQFF
- | - | TRBJ1-5 | TRBV5-1 | TGCGCCAGTGGACCTCGGACAGCAAAATACAATCAGCCCCAGCATTTT | CASGPRTAKYNQPQHF
- | - | TRBJ2-1 | TRBV19 | TGTGCCAGTAGTATGGCCCCCGGGGAGTACAATGAGCAGTTCTTC | CASSMAPGEYNEQFF
TRBD1 | - | TRBJ1-3 | TRBV9 | TGTGCCAGCAGCGTAGATTCGGGACAGTCGAACGCAGGAAACACCATATATTTT | CASSVDSGQSNAGNTIYF
- | - | TRBJ1-2 | TRBV27 | TGTGCCAGCAGTTTATGGGAGGGTTCAGGAGGCTACACCTTC | CASSLWEGSGGYTF
TRBD1 | - | TRBJ1-2 | TRBV5-4 | TGTGCCAGCAGCCAGGGGGTAGGGGCGTATAGCTACACCTTC | CASSQGVGAYSYTF
- | - | TRBJ2-5 | TRBV5-1 | TGCGCCAGCAGCTCCACCGACAGAAACCAAGAGACCCAGTACTTC | CASSSTDRNQETQYF
TRBD1 | - | TRBJ1-2 | TRBV19 | TGTGCCAGTAGTGTGAGACAGGGCGTCTATGGCTACACCTTC | CASSVRQGVYGYTF
- | - | TRBJ1-5 | TRBV9 | TGTGCCAGCAGCGTTAGTCAGAAGGGTCCCCAGCATTTT | CASSVSQKGPQHF
- | - | TRBJ2-7 | TRBV5-1 | TGCGCCAGCAGCTTTCGGACGCCACCCTACGAGCAGTACTTC | CASSFRTPPYEQYF
- | - | TRBJ1-2 | TRBV29-1 | TGCAGCGGAGGGGACTGGTATGGCTACACCTTC | CSGGDWYGYTF
- | - | TRBJ1-1 | TRBV3-1/TRBV3-2 | TGTGCCAGCAGCCAAGATGGCAGTAAAAACACTGAAGCTTTCTTT | CASSQDGSKNTEAFF
TRBD1 | - | TRBJ1-6 | TRBV6-5 | TGTGCCAGCAGAAGACAGGGCGATTCACCCCTCCACTTT | CASRRQGDSPLHF
- | once | TRBJ2-7 | TRBV21-1 | TGTGCCACCTCGAAGGGGGGGAGCTCCTACGAGCAGTACTTC | CATSKGGSSYEQYF
- | few | TRBJ1-1 | TRBV19 | TGTGCCAGTACCTGGGACGGTTACACTGAAGCTTTCTTT | CASTWDGYTEAFF
TRBD1 | - | TRBJ1-2 | TRBV3-1/TRBV3-2 | TGTGCCAGCAGCCAAGATCCTGCGACAGGGAACTATGGCTACACCTTC | CASSQDPATGNYGYTF
- | - | TRBJ1-2 | TRBV30 | TGTGCCTGGAGAGGGGGGGCTGGCTATGGCTACACCTTC | CAWRGGAGYGYTF
TRBD1 | - | TRBJ2-5 | TRBV25-1 | TGTGCCAGCAGCAGGCAGGGGGTTCGAGAGACCCAGTACTTC | CASSRQGVRETQYF
TRBD1 | once | TRBJ2-5 | TRBV3-1/TRBV3-2 | TGTGCCAGCAGCCAAGGAGCGACACCAGGGGGGACCCAGTACTTC | CASSQGATPGGTQYF
- | - | TRBJ2-5 | TRBV6-1 | TGTGCCAGCAGTGACCTAAGGGGTATCGGTGAGACCCAGTACTTC | CASSDLRGIGETQYF
- | - | TRBJ1-2 | TRBV3-1/TRBV3-2 | TGTGCCAGCAGCACCTTAAGATTTGTTGGCTACACCTTC | CASSTLRFVGYTF
- | - | TRBJ1-1 | TRBV10-3 | TGTGCCATCAGTGGGGGGGGTACAGAAGCTTTCTTT | CAISGGGTEAFF
TRBD2 | - | TRBJ2-3 | TRBV6-6 | TGTGCCAGCAGTTACGTGACTAGCGGGGTTGCAGATACGCAGTATTTT | CASSYVTSGVADTQYF
TRBD1 | - | TRBJ2-5 | TRBV19 | TGTGCCAGTAGCCTTGACAGGGCAAGAGAGACCCAGTACTTC | CASSLDRARETQYF
- | - | TRBJ1-2 | TRBV10-3 | TGTGCCATCAGTGAGCCATCGATTATGGGCTACACCTTC | CAISEPSIMGYTF
- | - | TRBJ2-5 | TRBV19 | TGTGCCAGTAGTAAAGACCAGGGACAAGAGACCCAGTACTTC | CASSKDQGQETQYF